Below are 19 T cell receptor beta chains sequenced from a single sample in a study of control samples from healthy donors and cancer patients. The repertoire was sequenced with immunoSEQ multiplex PCR; TCRdb's copy has only in-frame clones and lacks some. Altogether 150,000 to 200,000 clones are present, just under 95% being singletons, with the ten largest covering about 8.5%. The specimen was blood. These TCRs come from a woman aged 35 to 49 in good health.

The V gene is TRBV12-3 or TRBV12-4, the J gene TRBJ2-7, with TRBD1 as a possible D gene (5 bases). The CDR3 loop spans 12 amino acids. V lost 6 bases, J lost 11 bases, and 17 bases lay in between. Written as DNA, the CDR3 is TGTGCCAGCAGCTTAAGGACACCGGCGGAGTACTTC. This translates into CASSLRTPAEYF.

J is TRBJ1-5 and V is TRBV14; D remains unclear. This CDR3 spans 17 amino acids. The V end was cut by 3 bases, the J end by 6 bases, with 21 bases between. CDR1 and CDR2 (germline): SGHDN, FVKESK. The CDR3 is CASSQVVEADVGQPQHF. The CDR3 DNA is TGTGCCAGCAGCCAGGTAGTGGAGGCGGATGTGGGTCAGCCCCAGCATTTT.

This rearrangement joins TRBV6-5 to TRBJ2-7; possibly TRBD1 for D (5 bases). The germline gives CDR1 MNHEY, CDR2 SVGAGI. CDR3 size: 15 residues. The germline V and J ends were trimmed by 7 bases and 0 bases, with 16 bases remaining between them. Here the CDR3 reads CASNQGLGISYEQYF. Here the CDR3 DNA reads TGTGCCAGCAACCAGGGTTTGGGGATCTCCTACGAGCAGTACTTC.

The genes are TRBV12-5 and TRBJ2-5; D is possibly TRBD1 or TRBD2 (5 bases each). Germline V lookup: CDR1 LGHNT, CDR2 FRNRAP. V lost 1 base and J 2 bases, leaving 14 bases between the germline ends. The CDR3 is made up of 16 amino acids. The CDR3 DNA reads TGTGCTAGTGGTTTGGGGGCTTTGGGGGAACAAGAGACCCAGTACTTC. Amino acid sequence: CASGLGALGEQETQYF.

The chain is built from TRBV19 and TRBJ1-6, with a possible D match to TRBD1 (6 bases). Trimming shortened V by 7 bases and J by 9 bases, and 16 bases separated the two germline ends. There are 14 residues in the CDR3. Germline CDR1 is LNHDA and CDR2 is SQIVND (reference sequence). In nucleotides, the CDR3 is TGTGCCAGTACCACCAGGGGTATCGGTTCACCCCTCCACTTT. Its translation is CASTTRGIGSPLHF.

The chain carries TRBV27 and TRBJ1-5, with 7 bases aligning to TRBD1. The CDR3 extends over 19 amino acids. Germline values: CDR1 MNHEY, CDR2 SMNVEV (reference sequence). V was clipped by 2 bases and J by 1 base; unmatched bases: 14. The CDR3, as DNA: TGTGCCAGCAGTTTAATGGGCGAAGACAGGGCTCGCAGCAATCAGCCCCAGCATTTT. It specifies CASSLMGEDRARSNQPQHF.

The rearrangement links TRBV2 to TRBJ1-1; D might be TRBD1 (5 bases). Trimming left V 6 bases short and J 4 bases short, with 15 bases between. Germline-derived CDR1 and CDR2 are SNHLY and FYNNEI. This CDR3 contains 14 residues. DNA of the CDR3: TGTGCCAGCAGGTTGGGGCCGCGGGGCACTGAAGCTTTCTTT. It translates to CASRLGPRGTEAFF.

The J gene is TRBJ1-6, the V gene TRBV27; D gene ambiguous. Germline V gives CDR1 MNHEY, CDR2 SMNVEV (reference sequence). V was cut by 3 bases and J by 8 bases, with 14 bases left in between. This CDR3 is built from 15 residues. The CDR3 DNA reads as TGTGCCAGCAGTTTTCTGGCCAGTGGAGATTCACCCCTCCACTTT. Its translation is CASSFLASGDSPLHF.

The rearrangement uses TRBV18 and TRBJ1-1; 12 nucleotides align to TRBD1. This CDR3 spans 16 amino acids. V lost 6 bases to trimming and J lost 4 bases; unmatched junction nucleotides: 9. Germline CDR1 and CDR2: KGHSH and LQKENI. The CDR3 region is CASSPGTGGMGTEAFF. For the CDR3, the DNA is TGTGCCAGCTCCCCCGGGACAGGGGGCATGGGCACTGAAGCTTTCTTT.

The chain combines TRBV6-5 with TRBJ1-1; the D is unclear. This CDR3 contains 12 residues. The germline CDR1 and CDR2 sequences are MNHEY and SVGAGI. V lost 7 bases to trimming and J lost 10 bases, with 16 bases between them. CDR3 residues: CASMRAPSGAFF. DNA of the CDR3: TGTGCCAGCATGAGGGCGCCTTCGGGAGCTTTCTTT.

The V and J genes are TRBV10-2 and TRBJ2-7, with D tentatively TRBD2 (6 bases). Deletions cut 6 bases from V and 2 bases from J, with 17 bases between. Germline CDR1 and CDR2: WSHSY and SAAADI. This CDR3 spans 15 amino acids. CDR3 amino acids: CASREGKRATYEQYF. The DNA of the CDR3 is TGCGCCAGCAGGGAGGGAAAGCGGGCGACCTACGAGCAGTACTTC.

The rearrangement uses TRBV5-1 and TRBJ2-7, with 14 bases that match TRBD2. Germline CDR1 is SGHRS and CDR2 is YFSETQ. This CDR3 has 18 residues. After removal of 3 bases from V and 0 bases from J, the junction contained 8 bases not matched to a gene. The CDR3 region is CASSWAGTSGSTSYEQYF. In DNA form, the CDR3 reads TGCGCCAGCAGCTGGGCCGGGACTAGCGGGAGCACCTCCTACGAGCAGTACTTC.

V and J are TRBV3-1 (or the pseudogene TRBV3-2) and TRBJ2-1, with D hard to call. This CDR3 has 14 residues. Trimming left V 1 base short and J 6 bases short, with 10 bases between. The germline V gene encodes CDR1 LGHDT and CDR2 YNNKEL (reference sequence). This chain's CDR3 is CASSQVKTFNEQFF. The CDR3 coding sequence is TGTGCCAGCAGCCAAGTTAAGACCTTCAATGAGCAGTTCTTC.

For this clone: Other DNA sequences in the same sample also yield this CDR3. The chain links TRBV30 to TRBJ1-2; D not resolved. V lost 0 bases, J lost 3 bases, and 8 bases lay in between. There are 13 residues in the CDR3. Germline CDR1 GTSNPN, CDR2 SVGIG (reference sequence). The CDR3, as DNA: TGTGCCTGGAGTGTACTCCGGGACTATGGCTACACCTTC. As protein: CAWSVLRDYGYTF.

The chain is built from TRBV6-5 and TRBJ2-7; 14 positions match TRBD2. This CDR3 spans 14 amino acids. Trimming at V came to 6 bases and at J to 7 bases, leaving 5 bases not matched to a gene. The V gene's germline CDR1 is MNHEY and CDR2 SVGAGI. The CDR3 DNA sequence: TGTGCCAGCAGAAGACTAGCGGGGGGGCATGAGCAGTACTTC. Translated, it gives CASRRLAGGHEQYF.

The rearrangement links TRBV7-2 to TRBJ1-5; the D gene is possibly TRBD1 (6 bases). Germline V gene sequence: CDR1 SGHTA, CDR2 FQGNSA. The V and J ends lost 5 bases and 0 bases respectively, with 8 bases between them. The CDR3 sequence is 14 residues long. The chain's CDR3 is CASSVDSSNQPQHF. The DNA for the CDR3 is TGTGCCAGCAGCGTGGACAGTAGCAATCAGCCCCAGCATTTT.

This clone came up once. This chain joins TRBV7-6 and TRBJ2-1; D may correspond to TRBD1 or TRBD2 (6 bases each). This CDR3 is 15 amino acids long. Trimming stripped 5 bases from V and 6 bases from J, with 17 bases between. Per germline, CDR1 SGHVS and CDR2 FNYEAQ. Here the CDR3 reads CASSHIRGPRNEQFF. DNA of the CDR3: TGTGCCAGCAGCCATATCCGGGGGCCTCGCAATGAGCAGTTCTTC.

J is TRBJ2-3 and V is TRBV9; either TRBD1 or TRBD2 may fit D (8 bases each). Per the germline V gene, CDR1 is SGDLS and CDR2 is YYNGEE. The ends were cut back, 0 bases at V and 0 bases at J, with 20 bases in the middle. The CDR3 consists of 19 residues. The CDR3 is CASSVGTGIGRVSTDTQYF. In DNA, the CDR3 is TGTGCCAGCAGCGTAGGGACAGGGATCGGGAGGGTCAGCACAGATACGCAGTATTTT.

V is TRBV18 and J is TRBJ1-2, with 10 bases fitting TRBD1. V lost 5 bases, J lost 5 bases, and 5 bases stayed unmatched. This CDR3 region has 14 residues. Germline loops: CDR1 KGHSH, CDR2 LQKENI. DNA of the CDR3: TGTGCCAGCTCAGCCGGGACAGGGGAGTATGGCTACACCTTC. This gives the protein CASSAGTGEYGYTF.